Sequencing of this T cell receptor beta chain was carried out in a study of metastatic and nonmetastatic thyroid tumors. As for the study in general: It was across blood and tumor or nodule tissue from malignant and benign thyroid patients that repertoires were compared. Study results and limitations: Reportedly, malignant thyroid tumors had significantly higher TCR beta diversity than benign nodules, in blood and tumor.

No treatment had been given to any patient before thyroid surgery. In the original analysis: What underpinned the distant-metastasis classifier for papillary thyroid cancer was the set of CDR3 differences across clinicopathological groups. MiXCR was used by TCRdb to re-call the PCR reads. None of the V and J calls come from the authors' own analysis; TCRdb made them. This table has about 20,000 clones, 15% to 20% appearing once. This clone appeared many times. The antigen remains unidentified. This receptor was obtained from a male donor with papillary thyroid cancer or a benign thyroid nodule (not recorded which). Some clones in this sample may be carry-over from other donors' samples. Sequencing used adjacent normal tissue.

CDR3 residues: CASSLSQGNGNEQFF. Here the CDR3 DNA reads TGTGCCAGCAGCTTAAGTCAGGGGAATGGCAATGAGCAGTTCTTC. The chain carries TRBV7-3 and TRBJ2-1; D is perhaps TRBD1 (6 bases). The V gene's germline CDR1 is SGHTA and CDR2 FQGTGA. Trimming took 1 base from V and 6 from J, leaving 13 bases between them. This CDR3 has 15 amino acids.